One and the same sample provided the 3 T cell receptor beta chains below, sequenced in a study of identical twins. TCRdb recomputed calls from the 5' RACE reads with MiXCR, one row per CDR3 protein. The sample has more than 200,000 distinct CDR3 sequences, about 14% seen once. Specimen: memory (CD45RO+) T cells sorted from blood. These receptors all come from a woman aged 18-29 years in good health.

This chain joins TRBV9 and TRBJ2-7; D not resolved. V dropped 4 bases and J dropped 0 bases, with 14 bases sitting between them. Germline V lookup: CDR1 SGDLS, CDR2 YYNGEE. This CDR3 is 15 amino acids long. CDR3 sequence (DNA): TGTGCCAGCAGCCCCTCCGACGGGTTCTCCTACGAGCAGTACTTC. Its translation is CASSPSDGFSYEQYF.

This clonotype appeared a few times. This chain uses TRBV4-2 with TRBJ2-2, with 8 positions matching TRBD2. This CDR3 is built from 16 residues. Germline trimming cut 3 bases from V and 1 base from J; bases unmatched to any gene: 4. Looked up from germline, CDR1 is LGHNA and CDR2 is YNFKEQ. DNA of the CDR3: TGTGCCAGCAGCCAGACTCGGGGGGGGAACACCGGGGAGCTGTTTTTT. This codes for CASSQTRGGNTGELFF.

This chain joins TRBV5-5 and TRBJ2-7, with 8 bases matching TRBD1. The junction had 10 bases not matched to a gene; V was cut back by 4 bases and J by 4 bases. The germline gives CDR1 SGHKS, CDR2 YYEKEE (reference sequence). The CDR3 loop spans 15 amino acids. CDR3 DNA sequence: TGTGCCAGCAGCGCAACAGGGGGGATTCAGTACGAGCAGTACTTC. This translates into CASSATGGIQYEQYF.